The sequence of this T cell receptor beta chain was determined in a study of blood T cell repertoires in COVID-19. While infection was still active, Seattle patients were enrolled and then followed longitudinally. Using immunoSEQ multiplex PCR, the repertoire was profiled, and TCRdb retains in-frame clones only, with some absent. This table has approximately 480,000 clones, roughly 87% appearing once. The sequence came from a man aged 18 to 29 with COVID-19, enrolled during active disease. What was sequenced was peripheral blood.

The CDR3 sequence: CASSFLAGGIDEQFF. The CDR3 nucleotides are TGTGCCAGCAGCTTTCTAGCGGGAGGAATAGATGAGCAGTTCTTC. The chain employs TRBV7-9 and TRBJ2-1; TRBD2 agrees at 11 bases. The CDR3 has 15 residues. Germline V gene data show CDR1 as SEHNR and CDR2 as FQNEAQ (reference sequence). The junction had 6 bases not matched to a gene; V was cut back by 3 bases and J by 8 bases.